This T cell receptor beta chain was documented in a study of sequential checkpoint blockade in melanoma (dated 2019 in TCRdb). For context, the study as a whole: Patients were randomized 1:1 to first-line nivolumab followed by ipilimumab (arm A) or ipilimumab followed by nivolumab (arm B). Both trial sequences were followed by maintenance nivolumab.

The treatment or condition label, as the study defines it: randomized to nivolumab then ipilimumab (arm A) or the reverse (arm B). None of the patients in the trial had previously been given DNA-damaging chemotherapy. Live CD3+CD8+ cells negative for CD19 and CD56 were sorted from thawed PBMCs on a FACS Aria II flow cytometer. Samples were obtained from patients with melanoma enrolled in CheckMate 064, a randomized, open-label phase II trial of sequential checkpoint blockade. Peripheral blood mononuclear cells were obtained through leukapheresis, purified using Ficoll-Paque, and frozen in human serum containing roughly 10% DMSO. Right after sorting, the blood CD3+CD8+ cells were verified to be >98% pure, and DNA extraction followed. General conclusions and limits of the study: Larger, independent patient cohorts are needed to validate the response-prediction model that combines TCR metrics and mutation burden.

As to this clone: This receptor's antigen is unknown. Qualities for individual bases were not recorded, and no much larger clone is one base off.

The immunoSEQ Assay was used to immunosequence TCRbeta CDR3 regions from genomic DNA. Before high-throughput sequencing, the genomic DNA was amplified using bias-controlled multiplex PCR. Under the source paper's analysis protocol: To quantify the absolute abundance of each unique TCRbeta CDR3 region, the sequences were collapsed and filtered. Clonality was defined as 1 minus Pielou's evenness and was calculated using productive rearrangements only. Clones with significantly greater frequencies in on-treatment versus baseline samples were identified using a previously published method. The source is immuneACCESS, and TCRdb retained only in-frame sequences with V and J called. Part of the clones is not carried over; for the studies checked, unresolved V genes explain less than half of this, and the remainder is unexplained. V and J calls plus clone size are reproduced from that table; the DNA served to infer D and trimming. In all, the sample holds approximately 1,300 clones, and around two thirds of those were seen once. The top ten clonotypes cover 45% to 65% of the sample.

For CDR1 and CDR2, the germline V gene (reference sequence) lists MNHEY and SMNVEV. A distance of 14 bases separates the germline ends of V and J, which lose 9 bases and 3 bases respectively. The CDR3 goes from the cysteine to the phenylalanine over 13 residues. The DNA shown is the 39-base CDR3, in frame from base 1. The sequence is built from TRBV27 and TRBJ1-1, and TRBD1 may be the D gene, going by 6 matching bases. Material: CD8+ T cells sorted from blood (inferred from file names), obtained from a patient given nivolumab and ipilimumab in sequence. This clonotype originated in a human donor with melanoma. CDR3 region: CASSWEGDTEAFF. The DNA sequence follows: TGTGCCAGTTCTTGGGAGGGGGACACTGAAGCTTTCTTT.